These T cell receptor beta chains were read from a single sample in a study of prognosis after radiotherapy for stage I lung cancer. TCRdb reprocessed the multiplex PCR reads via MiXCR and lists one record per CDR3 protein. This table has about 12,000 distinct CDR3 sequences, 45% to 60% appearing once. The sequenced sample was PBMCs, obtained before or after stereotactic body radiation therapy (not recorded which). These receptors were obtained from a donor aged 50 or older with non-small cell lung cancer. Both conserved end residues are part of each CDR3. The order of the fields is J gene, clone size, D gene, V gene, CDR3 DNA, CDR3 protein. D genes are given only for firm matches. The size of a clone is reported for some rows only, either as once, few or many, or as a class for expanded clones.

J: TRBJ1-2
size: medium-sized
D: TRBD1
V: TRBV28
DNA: TGTGCCAGCAGTACCGATGGACAGGGGAACTATGGCTACACCTTC
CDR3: CASSTDGQGNYGYTF

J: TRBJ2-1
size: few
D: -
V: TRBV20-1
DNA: TGCAGTGCTAGAATCCTGGAGGGGAGCTCCTACAATGAGCAGTTCTTC
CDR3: CSARILEGSSYNEQFF

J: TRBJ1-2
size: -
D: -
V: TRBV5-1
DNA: TGCGCCAGCAGCTTCACAGGGATTGGGGGCTATGGCTACACCTTC
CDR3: CASSFTGIGGYGYTF

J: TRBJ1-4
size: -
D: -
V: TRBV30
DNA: TGTGCCTGGACTAGGACAACTAATGAAAAACTGTTTTTT
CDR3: CAWTRTTNEKLFF

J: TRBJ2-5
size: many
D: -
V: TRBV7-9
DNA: TGTGCCAGCAGCCTCGCCAGTGGTGCAGGGGGGGAGACCCAGTACTTC
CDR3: CASSLASGAGGETQYF

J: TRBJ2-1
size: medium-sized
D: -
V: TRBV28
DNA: TGTGCCATCCACGGTGGGGGAACTTTCAATGAGCAGTTCTTC
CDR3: CAIHGGGTFNEQFF

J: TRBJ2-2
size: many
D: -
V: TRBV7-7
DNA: TGTGCCAGCAGTCCCGGGACGGCAAACACCGGGGAGCTGTTTTTT
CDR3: CASSPGTANTGELFF

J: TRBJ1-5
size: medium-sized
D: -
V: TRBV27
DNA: TGTGCCAGCAGTTTACGGGCAGCGAGCAATCAGCCCCAGCATTTT
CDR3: CASSLRAASNQPQHF

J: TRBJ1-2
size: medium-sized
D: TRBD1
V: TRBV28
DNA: TGTGCCAGCAGTGAACGGGACAGGGGTTCGAGTTGGGATGGCTACACCTTC
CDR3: CASSERDRGSSWDGYTF

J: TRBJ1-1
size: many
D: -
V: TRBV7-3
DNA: TGTGCCAGCAGCTTACAGGGCATGAACACTGAAGCTTTCTTT
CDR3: CASSLQGMNTEAFF

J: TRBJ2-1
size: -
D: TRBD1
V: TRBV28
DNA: TGTGCCAGCAGTCTACCCTACAGGGGGCAGTTCTTC
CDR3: CASSLPYRGQFF

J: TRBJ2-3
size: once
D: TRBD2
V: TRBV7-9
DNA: TGTTCCAGCGGGGGGCCCAGCGGAGATACGCAGTATTTT
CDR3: CSSGGPSGDTQYF

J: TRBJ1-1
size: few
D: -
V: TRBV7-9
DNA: TGTGCCAGCAGCTTGGGGGGGGGGAGAGCTTTCTTT
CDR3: CASSLGGGRAFF

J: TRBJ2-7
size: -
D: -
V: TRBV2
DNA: TGTGCCAGCAGCTTAATGACGGGACACACATACGAGCAGTACTTC
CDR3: CASSLMTGHTYEQYF

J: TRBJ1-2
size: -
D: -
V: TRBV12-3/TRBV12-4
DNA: TGTGCCAGCAAGTTTCGGCCAGCTACAAACTATGGCTACACCTTC
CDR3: CASKFRPATNYGYTF

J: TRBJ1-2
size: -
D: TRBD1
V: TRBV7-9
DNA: TGTGCCAGCAGCTTGGAGGACAGGGGAAATGGCTACACCTTC
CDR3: CASSLEDRGNGYTF

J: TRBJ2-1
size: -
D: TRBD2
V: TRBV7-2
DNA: TGTGCCAGCAGCCAGACTAGCGGGCCGACCTACAATGAGCAGTTCTTC
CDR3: CASSQTSGPTYNEQFF

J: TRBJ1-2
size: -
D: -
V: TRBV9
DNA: TGTGCCAGCAGCAAGCCTCTCGTGGGCTATGGCTACACCTTC
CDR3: CASSKPLVGYGYTF

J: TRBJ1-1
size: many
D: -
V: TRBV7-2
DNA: TGTGCCAGCAGCGTCAGGGGAGGCAACACTGAAGCTTTCTTT
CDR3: CASSVRGGNTEAFF

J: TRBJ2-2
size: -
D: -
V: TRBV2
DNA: TGTGCCAGCAGTCAAAGGGGGGACGGGGAGCTGTTTTTT
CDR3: CASSQRGDGELFF

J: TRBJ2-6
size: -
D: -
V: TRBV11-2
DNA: TGTGCCAGCAGCTTAGGGGCTAGCGCAGACTCTGGGGCCAACGTCCTGACTTTC
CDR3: CASSLGASADSGANVLTF

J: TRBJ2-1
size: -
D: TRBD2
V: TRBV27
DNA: TGTGCCAGCAGTTTACGGCGGGAGGGGATTGAGCAGTTCTTC
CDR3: CASSLRREGIEQFF

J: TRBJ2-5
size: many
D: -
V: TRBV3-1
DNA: TGTGCCAGCAGCCAAGGAGTAGTTCAACAAGAGACCCAGTACTTC
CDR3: CASSQGVVQQETQYF

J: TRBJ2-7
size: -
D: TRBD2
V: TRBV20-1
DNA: TGCAGTGCTAGAGACGGACTAGGACTTCCCATGGCGCAGTACTTC
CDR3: CSARDGLGLPMAQYF

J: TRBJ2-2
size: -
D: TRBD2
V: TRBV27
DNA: TGTGCCAGCAGTTCATCACTAGCGGGGTCAAACACCGTGGAGCTGTTTTTT
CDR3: CASSSSLAGSNTVELFF